This T cell receptor beta chain was recorded in a study of T cell responses to AZD1222 COVID-19 vaccine. Second-dose recipients at about 4 or about 12 weeks were treated as one pooled group. Profiled with immunoSEQ multiplex PCR; TCRdb holds only in-frame clones, not every one. Here the sample spans about 56,000 clones, 60% to 80% being singletons. This clone turned up a few times. Other DNA sequences in this sample translate to the same CDR3. CDR1 and CDR2 from the germline V gene are KGHDR and SFDVKD. The CDR3 runs 14 residues. V was trimmed by 6 bases and J by 0 bases, leaving 8 bases between them. The chain joins TRBV24-1 to TRBJ1-5, with D hard to call. This clonotype was sampled from an adult who received the AZD1222 COVID-19 vaccine. Sequencing was performed on peripheral blood, taken 28 days after the second AZD1222 dose. The DNA for the CDR3 is TGTGCCACCAGTCGTGGGAATAGCAATCAGCCCCAGCATTTT. It yields the protein CATSRGNSNQPQHF.